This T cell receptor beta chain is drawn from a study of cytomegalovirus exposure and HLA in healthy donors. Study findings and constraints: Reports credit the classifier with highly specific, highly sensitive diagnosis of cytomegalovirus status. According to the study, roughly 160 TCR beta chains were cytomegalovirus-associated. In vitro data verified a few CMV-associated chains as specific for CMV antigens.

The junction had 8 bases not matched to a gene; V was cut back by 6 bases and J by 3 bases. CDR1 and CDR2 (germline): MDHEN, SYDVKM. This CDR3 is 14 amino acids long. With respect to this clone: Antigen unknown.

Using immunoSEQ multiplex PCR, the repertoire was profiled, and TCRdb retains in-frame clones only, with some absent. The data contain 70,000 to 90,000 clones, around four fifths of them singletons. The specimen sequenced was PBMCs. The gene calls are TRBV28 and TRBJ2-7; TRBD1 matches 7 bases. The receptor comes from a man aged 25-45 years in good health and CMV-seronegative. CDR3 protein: CASSRTGAVYEQYF. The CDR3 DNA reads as TGTGCCAGCAGCCGCACAGGGGCCGTCTACGAGCAGTACTTC.